This record concerns one TCR beta chain sequence. Its specificity is not known. A read error may explain this, as a much larger clone is one base away. This specimen comes from a study of post-analysis software for immune sequencing data. Study-level background: Courses of disease covered relapsing-remitting, secondary progressive and progressive-relapsing multiple sclerosis.

V shed 7 bases, J shed 6 bases, and the junction held 7 bases outside the gene matches. Per the germline V gene, CDR1 is KGHDR and CDR2 is SFDVKD. This CDR3 region has 13 residues. cDNA libraries of TCR beta carried unique molecular identifiers. It was from about 0.94 to 9.7 million T cells that around 500,000 cDNA molecules came. MiXCR was run by TCRdb on the PCR reads, yielding one entry per CDR3 protein. Of a few hundred thousand distinct CDR3 sequences detected, 36% appear once; the ten largest clones hold under 5.5%. Study observations and caveats: In patients, TRBV5-6, TRBV5-1 and TRBV20-1 belonged to 4 or 5 TRBV segments found more frequently than in controls. Under F measure analysis, samples from one preparation batch co-clustered strongly. There was significantly lower normalized Chao1 diversity in multiple sclerosis patients than in controls.

The source material was blood. The origin of this receptor is a girl aged 5-17 years with multiple sclerosis. The V and J genes are TRBV24-1 and TRBJ1-2; the match to TRBD1 covers 7 bases. CDR3 region: CATRGDSLHGYTF. The CDR3 nucleotides read TGTGCCACCAGGGGGGACAGTCTTCATGGCTACACCTTC.